The rows below give T cell receptor beta chains drawn from one sample of a study of blood T cells in healthy people across ages. TCRdb ran MiXCR on the 5' RACE reads and lists one entry per CDR3 protein. The table records 1 million to 1.2 million distinct CDR3 sequences, around two fifths of them present only once. Input material: blood. These receptors all stem from a man between 18 and 35 years old in good health. The CDR3 runs from the conserved cysteine through the conserved F or W. The order of the fields is J gene, D gene, clone size, V gene, CDR3 protein, CDR3 DNA. The D gene is left open where the match is weak. Size is omitted from some rows. Given values are once, few, many or a class for expanded clones.

J gene: TRBJ2-7; D gene: NA; clone size: many; V gene: TRBV11-2; CDR3 protein: CASSLDRDNEQYF; CDR3 DNA: TGTGCCAGCAGCTTAGATAGGGACAATGAGCAGTACTTC
J gene: TRBJ1-2; D gene: NA; clone size: NA; V gene: TRBV6-5; CDR3 protein: CASRYRALSYGYTF; CDR3 DNA: TGTGCCAGCAGATATCGGGCTTTATCCTATGGCTACACCTTC
J gene: TRBJ2-2; D gene: NA; clone size: NA; V gene: TRBV18; CDR3 protein: CASSPRSKGTNTGELFF; CDR3 DNA: TGTGCCAGCTCACCTCGCTCCAAGGGAACGAACACCGGGGAGCTGTTTTTT
J gene: TRBJ1-4; D gene: NA; clone size: NA; V gene: TRBV7-9; CDR3 protein: CASRAPGINEKLFF; CDR3 DNA: TGTGCCAGCAGGGCTCCAGGGATTAATGAAAAACTGTTTTTT
J gene: TRBJ1-4; D gene: NA; clone size: NA; V gene: TRBV27; CDR3 protein: CASSFGGMSFEKLFF; CDR3 DNA: TGTGCCAGCAGCTTCGGTGGGATGTCTTTTGAAAAACTGTTTTTT
J gene: TRBJ2-6; D gene: NA; clone size: NA; V gene: TRBV7-6; CDR3 protein: CASSQMVRAGANVLTF; CDR3 DNA: TGTGCCAGCAGCCAGATGGTTAGAGCTGGGGCCAACGTCCTGACTTTC
J gene: TRBJ2-1; D gene: TRBD2; clone size: NA; V gene: TRBV4-3; CDR3 protein: CASSQIGGAYNEQFF; CDR3 DNA: TGCGCCAGCAGCCAAATTGGGGGGGCCTACAATGAGCAGTTCTTC
J gene: TRBJ1-2; D gene: NA; clone size: NA; V gene: TRBV4-2; CDR3 protein: CASSNVGGGPLNYGYTF; CDR3 DNA: TGTGCCAGCAGCAATGTGGGGGGGGGCCCCCTTAACTATGGCTACACCTTC
J gene: TRBJ2-7; D gene: NA; clone size: NA; V gene: TRBV6-6; CDR3 protein: CASSLYHGGPYEQYF; CDR3 DNA: TGTGCCAGCAGTCTATACCACGGGGGCCCCTACGAGCAGTACTTC
J gene: TRBJ2-1; D gene: NA; clone size: NA; V gene: TRBV7-2; CDR3 protein: CASIKGDPYNEQFF; CDR3 DNA: TGTGCCAGCATCAAGGGAGACCCCTACAATGAGCAGTTCTTC
J gene: TRBJ1-5; D gene: TRBD1; clone size: NA; V gene: TRBV2; CDR3 protein: CASATSEGGAGQPQHF; CDR3 DNA: TGTGCCAGCGCCACCTCAGAAGGGGGCGCAGGACAGCCCCAGCATTTT
J gene: TRBJ2-1; D gene: NA; clone size: few; V gene: TRBV7-4; CDR3 protein: CASSSPERVRKNEQFF; CDR3 DNA: TGTGCCAGCAGCTCCCCCGAGAGGGTTAGGAAGAATGAGCAGTTCTTC
J gene: TRBJ2-3; D gene: NA; clone size: once; V gene: TRBV12-3/TRBV12-4; CDR3 protein: CASSFNGKITVF; CDR3 DNA: TGTGCCAGCAGTTTTAACGGCAAGATAACGGTCTTT
J gene: TRBJ1-1; D gene: NA; clone size: many; V gene: TRBV6-2/TRBV6-3; CDR3 protein: CASSYRGRGGTEAFF; CDR3 DNA: TGTGCCAGCAGTTACAGGGGCCGGGGTGGCACTGAAGCTTTCTTT
J gene: TRBJ1-2; D gene: NA; clone size: NA; V gene: TRBV7-2; CDR3 protein: CASTAMVTYGYTF; CDR3 DNA: TGTGCCAGCACCGCGATGGTGACCTATGGCTACACCTTC
J gene: TRBJ2-3; D gene: NA; clone size: NA; V gene: TRBV10-3; CDR3 protein: CAIKAGDSTDTQYF; CDR3 DNA: TGTGCCATCAAGGCCGGGGACAGCACAGATACGCAGTATTTT
J gene: TRBJ2-6; D gene: TRBD1; clone size: NA; V gene: TRBV12-3/TRBV12-4; CDR3 protein: CASRNSMGTGISGASVLTF; CDR3 DNA: TGTGCCAGCCGAAATTCCATGGGGACAGGGATCTCTGGGGCCAGCGTCCTGACTTTC
J gene: TRBJ2-7; D gene: TRBD1; clone size: once; V gene: TRBV29-1; CDR3 protein: CSVALGTGIDEQYF; CDR3 DNA: TGCAGCGTTGCTCTCGGGACAGGGATTGATGAGCAGTACTTC
J gene: TRBJ1-3; D gene: NA; clone size: NA; V gene: TRBV20-1; CDR3 protein: CSARVVGGTIYF; CDR3 DNA: TGCAGTGCTAGAGTGGTTGGGGGCACCATATATTTT
J gene: TRBJ2-1; D gene: NA; clone size: NA; V gene: TRBV12-3/TRBV12-4; CDR3 protein: CASSSSGVHSYEQFF; CDR3 DNA: TGTGCCAGCAGTTCATCAGGGGTGCACTCCTACGAGCAGTTCTTC
J gene: TRBJ2-7; D gene: NA; clone size: NA; V gene: TRBV9; CDR3 protein: CASSVGLGSRTASYEQYF; CDR3 DNA: TGTGCCAGCAGCGTAGGGCTCGGGTCCCGGACAGCCTCCTACGAGCAGTACTTC
J gene: TRBJ2-3; D gene: TRBD2; clone size: NA; V gene: TRBV5-1; CDR3 protein: CASRRLAGDSTDTQYF; CDR3 DNA: TGCGCCAGCAGACGACTAGCGGGGGACAGCACAGATACGCAGTATTTT
J gene: TRBJ2-1; D gene: NA; clone size: few; V gene: TRBV15; CDR3 protein: CATSNGLYNEQFF; CDR3 DNA: TGTGCCACCAGCAACGGTTTATACAATGAGCAGTTCTTC